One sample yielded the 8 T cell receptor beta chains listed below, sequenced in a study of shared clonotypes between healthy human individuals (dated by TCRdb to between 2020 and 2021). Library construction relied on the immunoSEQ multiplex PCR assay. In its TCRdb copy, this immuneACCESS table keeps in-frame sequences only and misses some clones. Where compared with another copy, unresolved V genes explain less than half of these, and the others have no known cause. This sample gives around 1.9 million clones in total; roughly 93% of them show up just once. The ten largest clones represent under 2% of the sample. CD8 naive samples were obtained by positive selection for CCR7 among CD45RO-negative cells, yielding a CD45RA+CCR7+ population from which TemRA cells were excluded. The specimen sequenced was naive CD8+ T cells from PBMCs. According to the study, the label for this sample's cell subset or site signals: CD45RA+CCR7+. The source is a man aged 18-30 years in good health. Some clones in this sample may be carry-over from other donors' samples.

The CDR3 is CASSVGRQAYNEQFF. DNA of the CDR3: TGTGCCAGCAGCGTAGGTCGGCAGGCTTACAATGAGCAGTTCTTC. The chain joins TRBV9 to TRBJ2-1, with D unclear. Trimming shortened V by 0 bases and J by 4 bases, and 11 bases separated the two germline ends. From germline, CDR1 is SGDLS and CDR2 YYNGEE. The CDR3 has 15 residues.

CDR3 coding DNA: TGTGCCAGCAGCGTAGGTGTAGGAACAGCTAACTATGGCTACACCTTC. Its protein product is CASSVGVGTANYGYTF. The chain uses TRBV9 and TRBJ1-2, with D hard to call. The CDR3 consists of 16 residues. V lost 0 bases, J lost 0 bases, and 12 bases lay in between. CDR1 and CDR2 (germline): SGDLS, YYNGEE.

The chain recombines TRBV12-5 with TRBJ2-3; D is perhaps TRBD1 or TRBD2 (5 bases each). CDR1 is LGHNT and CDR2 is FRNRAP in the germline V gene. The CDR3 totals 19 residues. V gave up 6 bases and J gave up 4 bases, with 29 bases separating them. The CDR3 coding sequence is TGTGCTAGTGGCCGAGGTGCCATCTCACATACACGAGGGGCAGATACGCAGTATTTT. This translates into CASGRGAISHTRGADTQYF.

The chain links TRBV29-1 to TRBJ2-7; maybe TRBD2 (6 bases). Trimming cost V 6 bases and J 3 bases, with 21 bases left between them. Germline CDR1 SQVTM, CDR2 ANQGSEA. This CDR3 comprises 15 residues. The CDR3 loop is CSVELDGDSRYEQYF. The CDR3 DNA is TGCAGCGTCGAACTCGATGGGGACTCCCGCTACGAGCAGTACTTC.

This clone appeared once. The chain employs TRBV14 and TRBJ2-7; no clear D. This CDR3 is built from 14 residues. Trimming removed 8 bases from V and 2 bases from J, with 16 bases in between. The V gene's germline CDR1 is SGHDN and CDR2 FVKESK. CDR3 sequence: CASGNGQKTYEQYF. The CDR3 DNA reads TGTGCCAGCGGTAATGGGCAGAAAACCTACGAGCAGTACTTC.

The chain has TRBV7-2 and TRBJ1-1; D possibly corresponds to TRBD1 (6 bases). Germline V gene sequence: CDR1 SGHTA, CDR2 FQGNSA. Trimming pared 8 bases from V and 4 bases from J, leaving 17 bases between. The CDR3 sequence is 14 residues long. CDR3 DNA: TGTGCCAGCTCCTCCGGTGGGGGCGGCACTGAAGCTTTCTTT. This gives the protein CASSSGGGGTEAFF.

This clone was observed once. The CDR3 DNA reads TGTGCCAGCAGCGTAGAGGGCTTAACAGGGACAGATACGCAGTATTTT. Residues: CASSVEGLTGTDTQYF. This chain links TRBV9 with TRBJ2-3, with a tentative D call TRBD1 (6 bases). With 0 bases removed from V and 3 bases from J, the gap between germline ends came to 14 bases. This CDR3 is built from 16 residues. Germline lookup yields CDR1 SGDLS and CDR2 YYNGEE.

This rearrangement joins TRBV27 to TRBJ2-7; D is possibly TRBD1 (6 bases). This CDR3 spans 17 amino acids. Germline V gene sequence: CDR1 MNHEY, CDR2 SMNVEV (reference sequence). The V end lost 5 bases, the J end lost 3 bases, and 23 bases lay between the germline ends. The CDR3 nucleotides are TGTGCCAGCAGTGTTCTCGGGACAAGTGAACTCTTCTACGAGCAGTACTTC. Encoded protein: CASSVLGTSELFYEQYF.